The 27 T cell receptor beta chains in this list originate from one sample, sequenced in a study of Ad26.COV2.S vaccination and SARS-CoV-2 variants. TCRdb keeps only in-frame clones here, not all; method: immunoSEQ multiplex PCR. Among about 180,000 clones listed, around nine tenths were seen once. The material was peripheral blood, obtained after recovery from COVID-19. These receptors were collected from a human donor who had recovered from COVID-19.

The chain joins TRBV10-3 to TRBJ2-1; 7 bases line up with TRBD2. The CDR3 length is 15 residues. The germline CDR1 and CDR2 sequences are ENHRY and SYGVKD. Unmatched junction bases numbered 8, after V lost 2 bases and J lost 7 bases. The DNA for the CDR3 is TGTGCCATCAGTGAGGGGGCGGGAGCGGGGAATGAGCAGTTCTTC. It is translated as CAISEGAGAGNEQFF.

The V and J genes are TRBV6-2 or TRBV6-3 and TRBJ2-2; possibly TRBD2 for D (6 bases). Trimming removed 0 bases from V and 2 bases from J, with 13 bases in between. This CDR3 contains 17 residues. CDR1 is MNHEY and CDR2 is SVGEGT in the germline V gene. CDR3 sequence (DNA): TGTGCCAGCAGTTACTCGTCCCTAGCGCCAAACACCGGGGAGCTGTTTTTT. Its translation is CASSYSSLAPNTGELFF.

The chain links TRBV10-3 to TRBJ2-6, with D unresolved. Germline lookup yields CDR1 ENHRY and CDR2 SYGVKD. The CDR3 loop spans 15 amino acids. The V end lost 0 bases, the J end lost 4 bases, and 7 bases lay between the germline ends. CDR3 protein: CAISESGPGANVLTF. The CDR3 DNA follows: TGTGCCATCAGTGAGTCAGGGCCGGGGGCCAACGTCCTGACTTTC.

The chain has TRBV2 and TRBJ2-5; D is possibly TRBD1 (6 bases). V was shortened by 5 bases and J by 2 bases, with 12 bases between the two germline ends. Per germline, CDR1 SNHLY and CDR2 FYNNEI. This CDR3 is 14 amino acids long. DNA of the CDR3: TGTGCCAGCAGTCCGGACAGCACGCAAGAGACCCAGTACTTC. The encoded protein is CASSPDSTQETQYF. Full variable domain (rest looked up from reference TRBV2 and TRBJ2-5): EPEVTQTPSHQVTQMGQEVILRCVPISNHLYFYWYRQILGQKVEFLVSFYNNEISEKSEIFDDQFSVERPDGSNFTLKIRSTKLEDSAMYFCASSPDSTQETQYFGPGTRLLVL.

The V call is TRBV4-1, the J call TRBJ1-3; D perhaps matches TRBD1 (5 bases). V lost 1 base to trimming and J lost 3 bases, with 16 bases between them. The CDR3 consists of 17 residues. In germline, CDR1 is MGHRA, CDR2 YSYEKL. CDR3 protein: CASSQGWAPGHGNTIYF. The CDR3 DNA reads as TGCGCCAGCAGCCAAGGCTGGGCCCCGGGGCATGGAAACACCATATATTTT.

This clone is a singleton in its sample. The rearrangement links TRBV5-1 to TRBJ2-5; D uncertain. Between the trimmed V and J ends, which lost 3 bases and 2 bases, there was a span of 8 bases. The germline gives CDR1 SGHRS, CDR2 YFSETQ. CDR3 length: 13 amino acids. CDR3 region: CASSSPPQETQYF. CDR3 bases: TGCGCCAGCAGCTCCCCGCCGCAAGAGACCCAGTACTTC.

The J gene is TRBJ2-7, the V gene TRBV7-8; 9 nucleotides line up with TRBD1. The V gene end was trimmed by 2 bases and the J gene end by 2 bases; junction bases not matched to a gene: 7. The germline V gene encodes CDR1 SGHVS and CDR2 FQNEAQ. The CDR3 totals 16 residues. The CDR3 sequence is CASSLIRDRAPYEQYF. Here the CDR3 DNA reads TGTGCCAGCAGCTTAATCCGGGACAGGGCCCCCTACGAGCAGTACTTC. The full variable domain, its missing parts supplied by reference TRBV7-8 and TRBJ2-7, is GAGVSQSPRYKVAKRGQDVALRCDPISGHVSLFWYQQALGQGPEFLTYFQNEAQLDKSGLPSDRFFAERPEGSVSTLKIQRTQQEDSAVYLCASSLIRDRAPYEQYFGPGTRLTVT.

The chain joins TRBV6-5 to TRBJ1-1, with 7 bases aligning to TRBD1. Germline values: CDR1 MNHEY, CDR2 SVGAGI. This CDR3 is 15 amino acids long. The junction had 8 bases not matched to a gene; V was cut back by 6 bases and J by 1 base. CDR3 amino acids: CASRAPGQRNTEAFF. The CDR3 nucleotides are TGTGCCAGCAGGGCTCCGGGACAGAGGAACACTGAAGCTTTCTTT.

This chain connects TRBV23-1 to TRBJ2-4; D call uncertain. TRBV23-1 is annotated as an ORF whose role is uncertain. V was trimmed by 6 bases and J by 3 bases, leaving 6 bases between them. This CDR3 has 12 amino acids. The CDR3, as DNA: TGCGCCAGCAGGGTCCTCAAAAACATTCAGTACTTC. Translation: CASRVLKNIQYF.

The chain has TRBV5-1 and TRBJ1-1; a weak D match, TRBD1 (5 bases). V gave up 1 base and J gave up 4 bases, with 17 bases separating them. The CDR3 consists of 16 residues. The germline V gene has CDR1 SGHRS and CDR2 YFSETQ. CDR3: CASSLTGPKQGTEAFF. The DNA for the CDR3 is TGCGCCAGCAGCTTGACGGGCCCTAAGCAGGGCACTGAAGCTTTCTTT.

The CDR3 DNA reads TGTGCCAGCAGACAGGGATACTACGAGCAGTACTTC. It codes for CASRQGYYEQYF. The J gene is TRBJ2-7, the V gene TRBV3-1 (or the pseudogene TRBV3-2), with a possible D match to TRBD1 (6 bases). The length of the CDR3 is 12 residues. Germline CDR1 and CDR2: LGHDT and YNNKEL (reference sequence). V was pared by 6 bases and J by 3 bases, with 9 bases between.

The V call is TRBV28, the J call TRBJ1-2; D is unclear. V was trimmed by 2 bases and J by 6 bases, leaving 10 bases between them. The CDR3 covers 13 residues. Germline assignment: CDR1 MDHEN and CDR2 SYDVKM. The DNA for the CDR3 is TGTGCCAGCAGTTTAGGGGTCGGGAATGGCTACACCTTC. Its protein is CASSLGVGNGYTF.

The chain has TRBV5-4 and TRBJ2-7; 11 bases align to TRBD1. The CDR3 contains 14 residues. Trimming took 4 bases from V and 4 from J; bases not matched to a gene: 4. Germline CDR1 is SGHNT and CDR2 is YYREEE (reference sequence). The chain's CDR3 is CASSPGQGGYEQYF. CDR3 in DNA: TGTGCCAGCAGCCCGGGACAGGGGGGGTACGAGCAGTACTTC. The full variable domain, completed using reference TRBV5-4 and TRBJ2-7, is ETGVTQSPTHLIKTRGQQVTLRCSSQSGHNTVSWYQQALGQGPQFIFQYYREEENGRGNFPPRFSGLQFPNYSSELNVNALELDDSALYLCASSPGQGGYEQYFGPGTRLTVT.

The CDR3 nucleotides are TGTGCCAGCAGCCCCCTGGGGGGTAACTACAATGAGCAGTTCTTC. As protein: CASSPLGGNYNEQFF. The chain joins TRBV9 to TRBJ2-1, with D perhaps matching TRBD2 (6 bases). The CDR3 extends over 15 amino acids. The ends were cut back, 4 bases at V and 3 bases at J, with 14 bases in the middle. Germline-derived CDR1 and CDR2 are SGDLS and YYNGEE.

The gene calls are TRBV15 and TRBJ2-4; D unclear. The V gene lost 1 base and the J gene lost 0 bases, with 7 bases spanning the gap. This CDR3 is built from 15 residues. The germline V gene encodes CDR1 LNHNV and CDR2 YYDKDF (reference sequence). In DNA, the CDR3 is TGTGCCACCAGCAGAGGGTCCCTAGCCAAAAACATTCAGTACTTC. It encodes CATSRGSLAKNIQYF.

The CDR3 loop is CASSSASTGELFF. The CDR3 coding sequence is TGTGCCAGTTCGTCAGCGTCCACCGGGGAGCTGTTTTTT. The chain recombines TRBV12-3 or TRBV12-4 with TRBJ2-2; D uncertain. V was pared by 9 bases and J by 4 bases, with 12 bases between. CDR3 length: 13 residues.

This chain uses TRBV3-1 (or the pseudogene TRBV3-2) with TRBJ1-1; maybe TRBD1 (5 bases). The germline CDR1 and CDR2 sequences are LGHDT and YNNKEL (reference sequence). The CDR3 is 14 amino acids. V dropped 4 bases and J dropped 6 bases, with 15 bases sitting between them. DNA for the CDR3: TGTGCCAGCAGCCGTGGGGAGGGGCGGGCTGAAGCTTTCTTT. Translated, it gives CASSRGEGRAEAFF.

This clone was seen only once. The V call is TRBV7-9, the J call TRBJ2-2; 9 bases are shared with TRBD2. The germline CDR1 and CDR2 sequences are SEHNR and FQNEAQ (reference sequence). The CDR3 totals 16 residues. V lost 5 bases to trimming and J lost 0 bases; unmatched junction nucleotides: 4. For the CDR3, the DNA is TGTGCCAGCAGCCTCAGGACTAGCGCGAACACCGGGGAGCTGTTTTTT. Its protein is CASSLRTSANTGELFF.

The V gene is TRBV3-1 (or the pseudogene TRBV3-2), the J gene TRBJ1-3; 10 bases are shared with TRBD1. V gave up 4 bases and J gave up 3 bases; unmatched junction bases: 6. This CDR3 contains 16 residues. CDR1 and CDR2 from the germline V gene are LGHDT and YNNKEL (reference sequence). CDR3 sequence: CASSLMGQGSGNTIYF. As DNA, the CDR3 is TGTGCCAGCAGCCTTATGGGACAGGGGAGTGGAAACACCATATATTTT.

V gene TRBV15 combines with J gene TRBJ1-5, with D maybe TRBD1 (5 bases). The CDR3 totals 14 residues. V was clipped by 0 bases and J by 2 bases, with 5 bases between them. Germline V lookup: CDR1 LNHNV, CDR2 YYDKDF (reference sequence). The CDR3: CATSRDRGNQPQHF. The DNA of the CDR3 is TGTGCCACCAGCAGAGACAGGGGCAATCAGCCCCAGCATTTT.

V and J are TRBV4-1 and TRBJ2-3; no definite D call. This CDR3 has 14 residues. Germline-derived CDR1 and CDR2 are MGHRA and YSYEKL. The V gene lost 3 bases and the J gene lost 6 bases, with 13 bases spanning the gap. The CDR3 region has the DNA TGCGCCAGCAGCCAGAGAGGAGATCGGGATACGCAGTATTTT. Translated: CASSQRGDRDTQYF.

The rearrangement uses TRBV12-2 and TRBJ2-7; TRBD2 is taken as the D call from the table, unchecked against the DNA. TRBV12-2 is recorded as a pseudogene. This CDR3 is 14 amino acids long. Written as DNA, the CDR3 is TGTGCAAGTCGCCCAAGACTAGCGGAGTACGAGCAGTACTTC. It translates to CASRPRLAEYEQYF.

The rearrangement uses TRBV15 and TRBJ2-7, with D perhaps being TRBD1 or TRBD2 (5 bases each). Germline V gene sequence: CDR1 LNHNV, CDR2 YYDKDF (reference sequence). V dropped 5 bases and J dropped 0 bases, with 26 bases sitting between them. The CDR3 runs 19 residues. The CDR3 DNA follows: TGTGCCACCAGCCCTGGATGGGGGTCAGGGCTCCCCTCCTCCTACGAGCAGTACTTC. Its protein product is CATSPGWGSGLPSSYEQYF.

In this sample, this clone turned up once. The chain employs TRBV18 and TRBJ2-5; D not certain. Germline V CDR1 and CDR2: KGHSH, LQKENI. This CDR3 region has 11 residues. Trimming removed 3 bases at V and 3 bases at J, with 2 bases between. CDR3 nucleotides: TGTGCCAGCTCACCTAAAGAGACCCAGTACTTC. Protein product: CASSPKETQYF.

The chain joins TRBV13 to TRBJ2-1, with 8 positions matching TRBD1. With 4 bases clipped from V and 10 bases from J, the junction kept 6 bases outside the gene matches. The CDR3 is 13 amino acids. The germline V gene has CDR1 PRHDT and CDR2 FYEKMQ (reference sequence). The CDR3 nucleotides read TGTGCCAGCAGCTCTCCAGGGGGCGGAGAGCAGTTCTTC. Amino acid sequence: CASSSPGGGEQFF.

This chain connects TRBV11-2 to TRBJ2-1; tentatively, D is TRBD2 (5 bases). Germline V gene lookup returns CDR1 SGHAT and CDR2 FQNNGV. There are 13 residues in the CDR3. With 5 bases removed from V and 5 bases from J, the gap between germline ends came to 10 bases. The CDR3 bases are TGTGCCAGCAGCACGGCGCGGGACAATGAGCAGTTCTTC. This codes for CASSTARDNEQFF.

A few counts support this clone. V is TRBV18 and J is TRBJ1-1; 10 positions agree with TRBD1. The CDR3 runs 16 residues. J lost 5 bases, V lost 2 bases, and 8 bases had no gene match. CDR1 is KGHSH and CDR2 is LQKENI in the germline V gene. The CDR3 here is CASSPGGTGVRTEAFF. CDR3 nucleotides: TGTGCCAGCTCACCAGGTGGGACAGGGGTTAGGACTGAAGCTTTCTTT.